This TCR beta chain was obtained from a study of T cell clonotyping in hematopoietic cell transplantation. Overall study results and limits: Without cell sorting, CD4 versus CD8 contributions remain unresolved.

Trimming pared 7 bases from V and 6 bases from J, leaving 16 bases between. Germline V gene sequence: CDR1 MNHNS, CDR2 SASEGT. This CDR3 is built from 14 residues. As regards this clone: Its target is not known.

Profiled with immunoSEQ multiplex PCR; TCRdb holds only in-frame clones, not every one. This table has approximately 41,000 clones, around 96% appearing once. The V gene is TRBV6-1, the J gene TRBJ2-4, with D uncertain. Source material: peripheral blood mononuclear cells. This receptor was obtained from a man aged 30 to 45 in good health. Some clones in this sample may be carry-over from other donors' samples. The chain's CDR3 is CASTTLSPRNIQYF. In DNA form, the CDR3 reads TGTGCCAGCACTACCTTGTCCCCTCGAAACATTCAGTACTTC.